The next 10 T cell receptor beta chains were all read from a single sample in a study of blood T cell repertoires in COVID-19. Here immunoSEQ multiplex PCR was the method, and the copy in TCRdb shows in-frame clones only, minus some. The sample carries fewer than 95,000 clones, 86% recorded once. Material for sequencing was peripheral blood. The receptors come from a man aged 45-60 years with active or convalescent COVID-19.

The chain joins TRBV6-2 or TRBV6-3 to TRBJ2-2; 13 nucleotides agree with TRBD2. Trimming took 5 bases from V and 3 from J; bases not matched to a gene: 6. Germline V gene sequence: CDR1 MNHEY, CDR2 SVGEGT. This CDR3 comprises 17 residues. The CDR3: CASSKLAGGLDTGELFF. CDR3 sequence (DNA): TGTGCCAGCAGTAAACTAGCGGGAGGGTTGGACACCGGGGAGCTGTTTTTT.

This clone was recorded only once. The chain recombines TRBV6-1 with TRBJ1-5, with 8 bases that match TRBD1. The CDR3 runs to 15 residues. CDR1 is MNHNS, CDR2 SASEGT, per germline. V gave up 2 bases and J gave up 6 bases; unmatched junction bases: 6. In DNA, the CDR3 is TGTGCCAGCAGTGAAATGTTAACAGGGGGTCAGCCCCAGCATTTT. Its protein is CASSEMLTGGQPQHF.

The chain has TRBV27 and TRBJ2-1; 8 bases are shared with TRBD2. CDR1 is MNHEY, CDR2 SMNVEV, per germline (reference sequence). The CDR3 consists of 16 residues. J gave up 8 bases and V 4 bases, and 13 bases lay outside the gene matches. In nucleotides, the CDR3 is TGTGCCAGCAGTTCCCCGAGCGGGAGTCCAGGGGATGAGCAGTTCTTC. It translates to CASSSPSGSPGDEQFF.

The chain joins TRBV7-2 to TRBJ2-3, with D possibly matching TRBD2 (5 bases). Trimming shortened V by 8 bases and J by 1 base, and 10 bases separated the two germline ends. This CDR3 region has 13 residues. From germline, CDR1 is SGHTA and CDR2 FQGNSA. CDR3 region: CASEGKGTDTQYF. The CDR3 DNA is TGTGCCAGCGAGGGAAAGGGCACAGATACGCAGTATTTT. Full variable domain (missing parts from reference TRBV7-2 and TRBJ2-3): GAGVSQSPSNKVTEKGKDVELRCDPISGHTALYWYRQSLGQGLEFLIYFQGNSAPDKSGLPSDRFSAERTGGSVSTLTIQRTQQEDSAVYLCASEGKGTDTQYFGPGTRLTVL.

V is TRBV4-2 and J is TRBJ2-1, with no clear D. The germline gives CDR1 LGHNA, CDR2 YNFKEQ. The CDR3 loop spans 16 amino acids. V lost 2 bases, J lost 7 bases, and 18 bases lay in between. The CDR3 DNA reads TGTGCCAGCAGCCAAAACCCAGGCGCACGACGGAATGAGCAGTTCTTC. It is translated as CASSQNPGARRNEQFF.

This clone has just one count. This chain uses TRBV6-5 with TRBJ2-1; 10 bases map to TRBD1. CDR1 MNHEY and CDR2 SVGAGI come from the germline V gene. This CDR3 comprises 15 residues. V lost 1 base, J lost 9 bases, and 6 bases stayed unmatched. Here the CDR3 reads CASSYYGQGGVEQFF. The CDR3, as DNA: TGTGCCAGCAGTTACTATGGACAGGGGGGGGTTGAGCAGTTCTTC.

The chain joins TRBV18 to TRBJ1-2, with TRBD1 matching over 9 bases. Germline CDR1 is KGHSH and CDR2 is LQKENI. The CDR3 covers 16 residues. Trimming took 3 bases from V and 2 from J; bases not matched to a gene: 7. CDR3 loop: CASSPMDRGQNYGYTF. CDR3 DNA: TGTGCCAGCTCACCTATGGACAGGGGACAAAACTATGGCTACACCTTC.

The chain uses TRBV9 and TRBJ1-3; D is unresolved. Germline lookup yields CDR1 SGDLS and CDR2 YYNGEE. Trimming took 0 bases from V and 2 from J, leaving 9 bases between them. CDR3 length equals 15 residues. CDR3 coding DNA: TGTGCCAGCAGCGTAGGTCCAGGAACTGGAAACACCATATATTTT. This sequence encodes CASSVGPGTGNTIYF.

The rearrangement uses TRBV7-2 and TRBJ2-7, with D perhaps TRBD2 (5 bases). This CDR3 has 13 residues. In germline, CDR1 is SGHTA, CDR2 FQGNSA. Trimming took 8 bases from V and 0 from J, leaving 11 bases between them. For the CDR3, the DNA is TGTGCCAGCGGGCTTCTAGCCTCCTACGAGCAGTACTTC. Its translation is CASGLLASYEQYF.

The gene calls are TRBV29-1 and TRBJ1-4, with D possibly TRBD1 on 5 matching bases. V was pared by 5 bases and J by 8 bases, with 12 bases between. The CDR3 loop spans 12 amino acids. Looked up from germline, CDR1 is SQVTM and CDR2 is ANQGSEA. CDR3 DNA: TGCAGCGTTTCGGGGGTTAGCGAAAAACTGTTTTTT. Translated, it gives CSVSGVSEKLFF.